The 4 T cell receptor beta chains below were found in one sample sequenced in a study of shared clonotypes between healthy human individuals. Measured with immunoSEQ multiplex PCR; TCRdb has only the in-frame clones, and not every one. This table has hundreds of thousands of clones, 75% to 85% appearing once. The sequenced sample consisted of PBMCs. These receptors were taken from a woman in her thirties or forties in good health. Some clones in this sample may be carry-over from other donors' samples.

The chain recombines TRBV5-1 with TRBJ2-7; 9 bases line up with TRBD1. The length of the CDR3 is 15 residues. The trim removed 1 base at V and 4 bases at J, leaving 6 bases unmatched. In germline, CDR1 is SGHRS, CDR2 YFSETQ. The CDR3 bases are TGCGCCAGCAGCTTGACAGGGGGCGATCAATACGAGCAGTACTTC. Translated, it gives CASSLTGGDQYEQYF.

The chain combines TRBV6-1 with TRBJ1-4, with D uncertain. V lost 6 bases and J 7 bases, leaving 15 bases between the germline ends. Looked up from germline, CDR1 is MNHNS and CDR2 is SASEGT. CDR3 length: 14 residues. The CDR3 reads CASSPIGDFEKLFF. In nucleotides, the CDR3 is TGTGCCAGCAGCCCTATCGGGGATTTTGAAAAACTGTTTTTT.

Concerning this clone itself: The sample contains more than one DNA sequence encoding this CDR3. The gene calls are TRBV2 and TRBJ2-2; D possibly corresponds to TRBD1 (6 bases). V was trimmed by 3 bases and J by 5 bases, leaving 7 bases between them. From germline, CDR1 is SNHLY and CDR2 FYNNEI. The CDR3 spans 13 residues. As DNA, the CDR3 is TGTGCCAGCAGTGACAGGGGTACCGGGGAGCTGTTTTTT. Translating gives CASSDRGTGELFF.

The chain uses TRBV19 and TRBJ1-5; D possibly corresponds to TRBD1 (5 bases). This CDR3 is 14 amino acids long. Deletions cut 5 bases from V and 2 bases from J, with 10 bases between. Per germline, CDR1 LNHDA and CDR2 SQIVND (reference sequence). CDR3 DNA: TGTGCCAGTAGTGGGGTGGGGGGCAATCAGCCCCAGCATTTT. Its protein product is CASSGVGGNQPQHF. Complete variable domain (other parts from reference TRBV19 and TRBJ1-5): DGGITQSPKYLFRKEGQNVTLSCEQNLNHDAMYWYRQDPGQGLRLIYYSQIVNDFQKGDIAEGYSVSREKKESFPLTVTSAQKNPTAFYLCASSGVGGNQPQHFGDGTRLSIL.